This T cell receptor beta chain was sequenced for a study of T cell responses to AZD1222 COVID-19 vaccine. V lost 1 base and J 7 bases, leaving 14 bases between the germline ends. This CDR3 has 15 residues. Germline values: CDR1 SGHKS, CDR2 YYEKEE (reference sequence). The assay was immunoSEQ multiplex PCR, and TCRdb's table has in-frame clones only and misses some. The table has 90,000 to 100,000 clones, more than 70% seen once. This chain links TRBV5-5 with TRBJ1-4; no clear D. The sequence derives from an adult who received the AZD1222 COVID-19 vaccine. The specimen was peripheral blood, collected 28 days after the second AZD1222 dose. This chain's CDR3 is CASSLILEVSEKLFF. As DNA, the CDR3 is TGTGCCAGCAGCTTGATATTGGAGGTTTCTGAAAAACTGTTTTTT.